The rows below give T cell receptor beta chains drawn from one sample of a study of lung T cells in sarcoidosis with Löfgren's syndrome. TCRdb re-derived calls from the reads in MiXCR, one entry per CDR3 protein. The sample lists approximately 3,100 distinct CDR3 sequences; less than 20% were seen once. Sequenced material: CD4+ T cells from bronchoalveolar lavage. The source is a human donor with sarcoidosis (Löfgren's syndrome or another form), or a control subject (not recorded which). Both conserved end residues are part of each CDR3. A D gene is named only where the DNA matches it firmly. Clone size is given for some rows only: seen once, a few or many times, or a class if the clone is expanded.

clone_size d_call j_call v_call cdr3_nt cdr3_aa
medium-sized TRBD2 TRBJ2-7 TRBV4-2 TGTGCCAGCAGCCACCCCTACAGAAGCGGGGGGGCCTACGAGCAGTACTTC CASSHPYRSGGAYEQYF
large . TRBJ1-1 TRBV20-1 TGCAGTGCTAGCCCCCGACGACAGGCGAACACTGAAGCTTTCTTT CSASPRRQANTEAFF
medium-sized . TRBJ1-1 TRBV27 TGTGCCAGCGGGGGACTTTGGAACACTGAAGCTTTCTTT CASGGLWNTEAFF
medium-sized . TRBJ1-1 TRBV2 TGTGCCAGCAGTGAACAAACGGGCACTGAAGCTTTCTTT CASSEQTGTEAFF
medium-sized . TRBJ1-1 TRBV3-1 TGTGCCAGCAGCCAAGGATCGTTGGGCGCTTTCTTT CASSQGSLGAFF
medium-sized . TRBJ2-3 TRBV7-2 TGTGCCAGCAGCATTAGACCCCCCGGTACGCAGTATTTT CASSIRPPGTQYF
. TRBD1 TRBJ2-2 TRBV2 TGTGCCAGCAGTGTGACAGGGCTGGCCGGGGAGCTGTTTTTT CASSVTGLAGELFF
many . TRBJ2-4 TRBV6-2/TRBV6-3 TGTGCCAGCAGTTCAAGGCGGGACGGATTAGCCAAAAACATTCAGTACTTC CASSSRRDGLAKNIQYF
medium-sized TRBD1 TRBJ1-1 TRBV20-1 TGCAGTGCTTCAGACAGGGTCACTGAAGCTTTCTTT CSASDRVTEAFF
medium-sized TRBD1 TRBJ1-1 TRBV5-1 TGCGCCAGCAGCGGGACAGCCAACACTGAAGCTTTCTTT CASSGTANTEAFF
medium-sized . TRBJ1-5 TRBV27 TGTGCCAGCAGTTTACGGACGGATGGAGGCCAGCCCCAGCATTTT CASSLRTDGGQPQHF
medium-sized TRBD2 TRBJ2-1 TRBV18 TGTGCCAGCTCACCACTAGCGGGAGGGTACAATGAGCAGTTCTTC CASSPLAGGYNEQFF
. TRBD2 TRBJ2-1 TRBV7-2 TGTGCCGGCGCGGTGGCGGGGGGTCGGTACAATGAGCAGTTCTTC CAGAVAGGRYNEQFF
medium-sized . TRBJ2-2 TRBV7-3 TGTGCCAGCAGCGTCGACAGAAACACCGGGGAGCTGTTTTTT CASSVDRNTGELFF
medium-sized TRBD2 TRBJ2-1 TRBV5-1 TGCGCCAGCAGGCTCGACGGCGGGAGGGCCCTTAGCACAAAGCAGTTCTTC CASRLDGGRALSTKQFF
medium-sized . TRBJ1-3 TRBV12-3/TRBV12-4 TGTGCCAGCACCTCCCCCAGGGGACCCTCTGGAAACACCATATATTTT CASTSPRGPSGNTIYF
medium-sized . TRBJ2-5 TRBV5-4 TGTGCCAGCAGCTCCTGGGAGACCCAGTACTTC CASSSWETQYF
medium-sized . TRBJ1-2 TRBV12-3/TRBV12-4 TGTGCCAGCAGCCAAAGGCGCTATGGCTACACCTTC CASSQRRYGYTF
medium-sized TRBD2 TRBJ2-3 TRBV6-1 TGTGCCAGCCGCCGGGTAGCGGGAGGGCCTGATACGCAGTATTTT CASRRVAGGPDTQYF
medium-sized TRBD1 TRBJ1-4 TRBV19 TGTGCCAGTCGTTCCAGGGGGTCTAATGAAAAACTGTTTTTT CASRSRGSNEKLFF
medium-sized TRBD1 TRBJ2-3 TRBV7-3 TGTGCCAGCAGCTCCCGGGACAGGGGGCGCGGAGATACGCAGTATTTT CASSSRDRGRGDTQYF
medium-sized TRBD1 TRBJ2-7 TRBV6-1 TGTGCCAGCAGTCGGACAGGGTCCTACGAGCAGTACTTC CASSRTGSYEQYF
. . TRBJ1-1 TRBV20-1 TGCAGTCCCCGGTCAGGGAGAACTGAAGCTTTCTTT CSPRSGRTEAFF
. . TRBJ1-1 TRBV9 TGTGTCAGCAGCATACGGGACGACATGGACACTGAAGCTTTCTTT CVSSIRDDMDTEAFF
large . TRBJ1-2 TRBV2 TGTGCCAGCTCGTATACAGGCGGAGGCTACACCTTC CASSYTGGGYTF
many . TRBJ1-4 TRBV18 TGTGCCAGCTCTCCAAACCAGGAGATAACGACTAATGAAAAACTGTTTTTT CASSPNQEITTNEKLFF
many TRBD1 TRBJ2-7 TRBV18 TGTGCCAGCTCGCCCGGACAGGGGGCTAACTACGAGCAGTACTTC CASSPGQGANYEQYF
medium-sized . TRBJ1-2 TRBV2 TGTGCCAGCAGTGCCCGGACAGTGCCTGGCTACACCTTC CASSARTVPGYTF
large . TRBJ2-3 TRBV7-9 TGTGCCAGCAGCTCCCATGGGGGGCGCGGAGATACGCAGTATTTT CASSSHGGRGDTQYF
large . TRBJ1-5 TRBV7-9 TGTGCCAGCAGCTTAGACAGCCAGCCCCAGCATTTT CASSLDSQPQHF
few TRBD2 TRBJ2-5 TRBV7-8 TGTGCCAGCAGCCAGGGAGCGGGAGGAAATCAAGGTACCCAGTACTTC CASSQGAGGNQGTQYF
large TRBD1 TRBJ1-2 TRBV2 TGTGCCAGCAGTGGGACAGGGGCTGGCTACACCTTC CASSGTGAGYTF
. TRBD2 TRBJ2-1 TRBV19 TGTGCCAGTAGTTTCGGACTAGCGGGAGGATACAATGAGCAGTTCTTC CASSFGLAGGYNEQFF
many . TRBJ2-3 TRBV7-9 TGTGCCGGCAGCTTAACGGGTGAAAGAGCAGATACGCAGTATTTT CAGSLTGERADTQYF
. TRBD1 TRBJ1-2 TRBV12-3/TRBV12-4 TGTGCCAGCAGGCACCGGGACAGGGTGAATGGCTACACCTTC CASRHRDRVNGYTF
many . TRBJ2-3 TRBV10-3 TGTGCCACCGCCCCGGCGGGGAGCACAGATACGCAGTATTTT CATAPAGSTDTQYF
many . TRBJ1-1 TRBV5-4 TGTGCCAGCAGCCCGACCCGAGGGGGGCGCACTGAAGCTTTCTTT CASSPTRGGRTEAFF
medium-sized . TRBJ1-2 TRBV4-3 TGCGCCAGCAGCCAAGATGGCAGGGGATCCTATGGCTACACCTTC CASSQDGRGSYGYTF
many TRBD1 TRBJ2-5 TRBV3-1 TGTGCCAGCAGCCCGGGGACAGGGGGGGACCGCGGTAGAGGATTC CASSPGTGGDRGRGF
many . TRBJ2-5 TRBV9 TGTGCCAGCAGCGCCCCGGGGGGCGACCAGTACTTC CASSAPGGDQYF
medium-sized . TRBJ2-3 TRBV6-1 TGTGCCAGCACCCGGGACGGGGGGCGATCCACAGATACGCAGTATTTT CASTRDGGRSTDTQYF
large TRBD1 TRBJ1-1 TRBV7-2 TGTGCCAGCAGCAACGGCAGGGGGTCCACTGAAGCTTTCTTT CASSNGRGSTEAFF
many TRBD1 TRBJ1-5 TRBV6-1 TGTGCCAGCAGTGAACTTACAGGGGGAAATCAGCCCCAGCATTTT CASSELTGGNQPQHF
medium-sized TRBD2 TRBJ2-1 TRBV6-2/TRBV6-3 TGTGCCAGCACGGCGCGGGAGACCTACAATGAGCAGTTCTTC CASTARETYNEQFF
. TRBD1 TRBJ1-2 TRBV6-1 TGTGCCAGCAGCTCTCCGGGACAGGCCCGGTGGGACTATGGCTACGCCTTC CASSSPGQARWDYGYAF
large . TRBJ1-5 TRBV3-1 TGTGCCAGCAGCCAGACTTGGTCTCAGCCCCAGCATTTT CASSQTWSQPQHF
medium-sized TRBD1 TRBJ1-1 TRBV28 TGTGCCAGCAGCCCAGACATGACAGGGAGGTCCGACACTGAAGCTTTCTTT CASSPDMTGRSDTEAFF
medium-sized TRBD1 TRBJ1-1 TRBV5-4 TGTGCCAGCAGCTTGGACAGGGGGCGGGGAGCTTTCTTT CASSLDRGRGAFF
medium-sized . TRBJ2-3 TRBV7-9 TGTGCCAGCAGCCTTGACACGGCGGGGCGCACAGATACGCAGTATTTT CASSLDTAGRTDTQYF
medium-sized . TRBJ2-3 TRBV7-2 TGTGCCGGGGGAGTCAGTTACACAGATACGCAGTATTTT CAGGVSYTDTQYF